A single sample is the source of the 29 T cell receptor beta chains below, sequenced in a study of T cell changes during pregnancy in multiple sclerosis. Sequencing used immunoSEQ multiplex PCR; TCRdb keeps in-frame clones, though not all of them. The sample has tens of thousands of clones; about 94% are singletons. The sample here was peripheral blood, taken in the first trimester of pregnancy. The receptors come from a female donor in good health, enrolled as a control in a pregnancy study.

This clone is a singleton in its sample. J is TRBJ2-3 and V is TRBV5-1; 13 bases map to TRBD2. The germline CDR1 and CDR2 sequences are SGHRS and YFSETQ. Trimming at V came to 4 bases and at J to 4 bases, leaving 6 bases not matched to a gene. The CDR3 loop spans 16 amino acids. For the CDR3, the DNA is TGCGCCAGCAGCAAAGGGACTAGCGGGAACGCAGATACGCAGTATTTT. This gives the protein CASSKGTSGNADTQYF.

This clone was detected only once. The genes are TRBV19 and TRBJ2-5; 9 bases fit TRBD1. The CDR3 is made up of 14 amino acids. Germline loops: CDR1 LNHDA, CDR2 SQIVND (reference sequence). Trimming removed 5 bases from V and 8 bases from J; junction bases left unmatched: 9. The CDR3 is CASSPKGQGTTQYF. Here the CDR3 DNA reads TGTGCCAGTAGTCCCAAGGGACAGGGAACAACCCAGTACTTC.

This chain joins TRBV7-9 and TRBJ2-5, with a weak D call TRBD2 (5 bases). The CDR3 is 15 residues long. The V end was cut by 2 bases, the J end by 5 bases, with 15 bases between. CDR1 is SEHNR, CDR2 FQNEAQ, per germline (reference sequence). CDR3 nucleotide sequence: TGTGCCAGCAGCTTAAGGGTGGGAGCTGGGGAGACCCAGTACTTC. This translates into CASSLRVGAGETQYF.

This rearrangement joins TRBV6-1 to TRBJ2-7; tentatively, D is TRBD1 (6 bases). The CDR3 spans 13 residues. The V end was cut by 6 bases, the J end by 4 bases, with 13 bases between. CDR1 and CDR2 from the germline V gene are MNHNS and SASEGT. CDR3 sequence: CASRHREPYEQYF. In nucleotides, the CDR3 is TGTGCCAGCAGGCACAGGGAGCCTTACGAGCAGTACTTC.

This chain uses TRBV28 with TRBJ2-5, with 11 bases lining up with TRBD1. Germline lookup yields CDR1 MDHEN and CDR2 SYDVKM. V lost 2 bases, J lost 5 bases, and 10 bases stayed unmatched. The CDR3 loop spans 17 amino acids. CDR3 amino acids: CASSLRWRDRGRETQYF. In nucleotides, the CDR3 is TGTGCCAGCAGTTTAAGATGGAGGGACAGGGGGAGGGAGACCCAGTACTTC.

The chain carries TRBV6-1 and TRBJ2-2; 7 nucleotides match TRBD2. This CDR3 has 14 residues. V gave up 7 bases and J gave up 3 bases; unmatched junction bases: 5. The germline gives CDR1 MNHNS, CDR2 SASEGT. The CDR3 sequence: CASIGLADTGELFF. The CDR3 DNA reads TGTGCCAGCATAGGGCTAGCGGACACCGGGGAGCTGTTTTTT.

The V call is TRBV28, the J call TRBJ2-1; perhaps TRBD2 as D (5 bases). CDR1 MDHEN and CDR2 SYDVKM come from the germline V gene. The V gene lost 7 bases and the J gene lost 1 base, with 14 bases spanning the gap. The CDR3 extends over 15 amino acids. CDR3 coding DNA: TGTGCCAGCACCCCAAGACTAAAGTCCTACAATGAGCAGTTCTTC. Its translation: CASTPRLKSYNEQFF.

The genes are TRBV10-3 and TRBJ1-4, with 11 bases fitting TRBD1. The V and J ends lost 8 bases and 7 bases, in that order; junction bases with no gene match: 3. CDR3 length: 13 amino acids. Germline V gene lookup returns CDR1 ENHRY and CDR2 SYGVKD. The CDR3 loop reads CAIGGTGGEKLFF. CDR3 bases: TGTGCCATCGGGGGGACAGGGGGTGAAAAACTGTTTTTT.

V usage is TRBV5-4 and J usage is TRBJ2-7; 7 positions agree with TRBD2. Losses at the gene ends were 5 bases for V and 6 bases for J; bases not matched to a gene: 17. The CDR3 runs 16 residues. Germline values: CDR1 SGHNT, CDR2 YYREEE (reference sequence). This CDR3 reads CASSGGGTPRGGEQYF. For the CDR3, the DNA is TGTGCCAGCAGTGGGGGGGGTACCCCGAGAGGAGGCGAGCAGTACTTC. The entire variable domain, with the rest obtained from reference TRBV5-4 and TRBJ2-7, is as follows: ETGVTQSPTHLIKTRGQQVTLRCSSQSGHNTVSWYQQALGQGPQFIFQYYREEENGRGNFPPRFSGLQFPNYSSELNVNALELDDSALYLCASSGGGTPRGGEQYFGPGTRLTVT.

This clone was seen just once. The chain uses TRBV19 and TRBJ2-3; tentatively, D is TRBD1 (6 bases). Germline V gene sequence: CDR1 LNHDA, CDR2 SQIVND (reference sequence). Trimming removed 7 bases from V and 3 bases from J, with 11 bases in between. CDR3 length equals 13 residues. The CDR3 DNA is TGTGCCAGTAATCCACAGGGAACAGATACGCAGTATTTT. As protein: CASNPQGTDTQYF.

V is TRBV5-1 and J is TRBJ2-7, with no clear D. Germline V gene lookup returns CDR1 SGHRS and CDR2 YFSETQ. V was shortened by 2 bases and J by 7 bases, with 13 bases between the two germline ends. The CDR3 is 13 residues long. In DNA form, the CDR3 reads TGCGCCAGCAGCTTAAATTCACAGTTTGAGCAGTACTTC. Translated: CASSLNSQFEQYF.

The chain combines TRBV6-1 with TRBJ2-4, with TRBD2 matching over 7 bases. The germline CDR1 and CDR2 sequences are MNHNS and SASEGT. The CDR3 contains 15 residues. Trimming removed 11 bases from V and 2 bases from J; junction bases left unmatched: 12. The CDR3 is CAGRDAGGTKNIQYF. The CDR3 DNA reads TGTGCCGGGAGGGACGCCGGAGGGACCAAAAACATTCAGTACTTC.

The chain carries TRBV11-3 and TRBJ2-3, with D tentatively TRBD2 (7 bases). The V gene's germline CDR1 is SGHNT and CDR2 YENEEA. This CDR3 is built from 15 residues. The germline V and J ends were trimmed by 5 bases and 2 bases, with 14 bases remaining between them. CDR3 protein: CASSAGEGVTDTQYF. The CDR3 DNA reads as TGTGCCAGCAGCGCAGGGGAGGGGGTCACAGATACGCAGTATTTT.

The CDR3 protein is CASSTRTLTVTSGREDRPEKYF. The DNA of the CDR3 is TGTGCCAGCAGCACGAGAACCCTCACAGTGACTAGCGGGAGAGAGGATCGCCCGGAGAAGTACTTC. The chain recombines TRBV7-8 with TRBJ2-7; 12 nucleotides line up with TRBD2. The CDR3 loop spans 22 amino acids. Germline V gives CDR1 SGHVS, CDR2 FQNEAQ. J gave up 11 bases and V 5 bases, and 34 bases lay outside the gene matches.

The V call is TRBV28, the J call TRBJ2-7; D perhaps matches TRBD1 (6 bases). The germline V gene encodes CDR1 MDHEN and CDR2 SYDVKM. Trimming left V 8 bases short and J 4 bases short, with 24 bases between. The CDR3 runs 16 residues. The CDR3 here is CASRNIPSGDGYEQYF. CDR3 in DNA: TGTGCCAGCCGCAATATCCCTTCAGGGGACGGTTACGAGCAGTACTTC.

The V and J genes are TRBV6-1 and TRBJ1-5; 8 bases align to TRBD1. Germline V gene lookup returns CDR1 MNHNS and CDR2 SASEGT. The V gene end was trimmed by 7 bases and the J gene end by 3 bases; junction bases not matched to a gene: 5. This CDR3 is built from 14 residues. The CDR3 DNA reads as TGTGCCAGCATCGGACAGGGAAACAATCAGCCCCAGCATTTT. It yields the protein CASIGQGNNQPQHF.

The chain links TRBV29-1 to TRBJ2-7; a weak D match, TRBD1 (5 bases). The V end lost 4 bases, the J end lost 1 base, and 8 bases lay between the germline ends. This CDR3 region has 12 residues. The germline gives CDR1 SQVTM, CDR2 ANQGSEA. The CDR3 DNA reads TGCAGCGTTGGGGGCAGGTCCTACGAGCAGTACTTC. This sequence encodes CSVGGRSYEQYF.

The V gene is TRBV10-3, the J gene TRBJ1-3, with 7 bases matching TRBD1. This CDR3 is built from 14 residues. Unmatched junction bases numbered 3, after V lost 6 bases and J lost 1 base. Germline assignment: CDR1 ENHRY and CDR2 SYGVKD. The CDR3 DNA follows: TGTGCCATCAGCTCACAGGGGTCTGGAAACACCATATATTTT. It is translated as CAISSQGSGNTIYF.

This clone was recorded only once. This chain links TRBV7-9 with TRBJ2-7; TRBD1 agrees at 10 bases. CDR1 is SEHNR, CDR2 FQNEAQ, per germline (reference sequence). This CDR3 region has 14 residues. The J segment lost 4 bases and the V segment lost 5 bases, leaving 5 bases of the junction unmatched. Here the CDR3 reads CASSLDRGEYEQYF. Here the CDR3 DNA reads TGTGCCAGCAGCCTGGACAGGGGGGAGTACGAGCAGTACTTC.

This clone was counted a single time. This rearrangement joins TRBV5-5 to TRBJ1-1; D gene unclear. From germline, CDR1 is SGHKS and CDR2 YYEKEE (reference sequence). The V end was cut by 6 bases, the J end by 4 bases, with 10 bases between. CDR3 size: 12 residues. The CDR3 DNA is TGTGCCAGCATTACCGAGGGCACTGAAGCTTTCTTT. This translates into CASITEGTEAFF.

The chain uses TRBV28 and TRBJ2-1; the D gene is possibly TRBD2 (6 bases). Trimming shortened V by 2 bases and J by 5 bases, and 10 bases separated the two germline ends. CDR1 and CDR2 (germline): MDHEN, SYDVKM. CDR3 length: 14 amino acids. The CDR3, as DNA: TGTGCCAGCAGTTTAGCGGGGTCGGACAATGAGCAGTTCTTC. Its protein product is CASSLAGSDNEQFF.

This chain joins TRBV4-1 and TRBJ2-7, with TRBD2 identical over 8 bases. CDR3 length: 15 residues. After removal of 5 bases from V and 3 bases from J, the junction contained 9 bases not matched to a gene. In germline, CDR1 is MGHRA, CDR2 YSYEKL. CDR3 nucleotide sequence: TGCGCCAGCAGCTACAGAGCGGGAGTTTTCTACGAGCAGTACTTC. It codes for CASSYRAGVFYEQYF.

In this sample, this clone turned up once. This sequence joins TRBV7-2 and TRBJ2-7; possibly TRBD2 for D (6 bases). Germline values: CDR1 SGHTA, CDR2 FQGNSA. The CDR3 is made up of 12 amino acids. Between the trimmed V and J ends, which lost 4 bases and 5 bases, there was a span of 9 bases. CDR3 residues: CASSWAGNEQYF. Here the CDR3 DNA reads TGTGCCAGCAGCTGGGCGGGGAACGAGCAGTACTTC.

CDR3 nucleotides: TGCGCCAGCAGCCCCCTACCGACAGTGACGGTGGAAGCTTTCTTT. This sequence encodes CASSPLPTVTVEAFF. The chain couples TRBV5-1 to TRBJ1-1, with a weak D call TRBD1 (5 bases). V was shortened by 4 bases and J by 8 bases, with 21 bases between the two germline ends. The germline V gene has CDR1 SGHRS and CDR2 YFSETQ. This CDR3 is built from 15 residues.

The chain links TRBV6-4 to TRBJ2-7; 12 positions match TRBD2. This CDR3 is built from 18 residues. Looked up from germline, CDR1 is MRHNA and CDR2 is SNTAGT. The ends lost 6 bases at V and 0 bases at J; junction bases unmatched: 12. In DNA, the CDR3 is TGTGCCAGCAGGGTTGGACTAGCGGGGACAATTTTCTCCTACGAGCAGTACTTC. Its protein product is CASRVGLAGTIFSYEQYF.

The CDR3 DNA sequence: TGTGCCAGTAGTATCCCACTATCCACCGGGGAGCTGTTTTTT. This sequence encodes CASSIPLSTGELFF. This sequence joins TRBV19 and TRBJ2-2, with D hard to call. Per germline, CDR1 LNHDA and CDR2 SQIVND (reference sequence). This CDR3 is built from 14 residues. The ends were cut back, 3 bases at V and 4 bases at J, with 9 bases in the middle.

The genes are TRBV18 and TRBJ2-1; 10 bases line up with TRBD1. The CDR3 sequence is 21 residues long. The V gene's germline CDR1 is KGHSH and CDR2 LQKENI. Germline trimming cut 3 bases from V and 5 bases from J; bases unmatched to any gene: 22. CDR3 sequence: CASSPGPPGQGPTRQDNEQFF. For the CDR3, the DNA is TGTGCCAGCTCACCGGGACCACCGGGACAGGGGCCGACCAGACAGGACAATGAGCAGTTCTTC.

Details on this clone: Germline is not matched at one junction end, which may reflect a read error. The chain joins TRBV6-5 to TRBJ2-6; TRBD1 matches 9 bases. The CDR3 sequence is 14 residues long. Germline assignment: CDR1 MNHEY and CDR2 SVGAGI. The chain's CDR3 is CASSYSTGGNVLTF. In DNA, the CDR3 is TGTGCCAGCAGTTATTCGACAGGGGGCAACGTCCTGACTTTC.

The V and J genes are TRBV27 and TRBJ2-3; 9 nucleotides match TRBD1. With 7 bases clipped from V and 5 bases from J, the junction kept 10 bases outside the gene matches. Germline V CDR1 and CDR2: MNHEY, SMNVEV (reference sequence). CDR3 length: 15 amino acids. The CDR3 here is CASTLRDRVGDTQYF. DNA of the CDR3: TGTGCCAGCACCCTCAGGGACAGGGTTGGAGATACGCAGTATTTT.